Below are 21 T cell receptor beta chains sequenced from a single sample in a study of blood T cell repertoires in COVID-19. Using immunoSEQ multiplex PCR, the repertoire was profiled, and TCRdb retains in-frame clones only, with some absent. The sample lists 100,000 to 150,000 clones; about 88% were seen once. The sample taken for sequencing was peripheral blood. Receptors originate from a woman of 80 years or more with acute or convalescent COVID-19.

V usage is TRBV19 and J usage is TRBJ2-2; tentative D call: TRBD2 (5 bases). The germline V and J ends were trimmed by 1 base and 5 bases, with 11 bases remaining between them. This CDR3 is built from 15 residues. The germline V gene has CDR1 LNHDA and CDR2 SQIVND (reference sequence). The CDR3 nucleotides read TGTGCCAGTAGTATAGGGAGGCAGAATACCGGGGAGCTGTTTTTT. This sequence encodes CASSIGRQNTGELFF.

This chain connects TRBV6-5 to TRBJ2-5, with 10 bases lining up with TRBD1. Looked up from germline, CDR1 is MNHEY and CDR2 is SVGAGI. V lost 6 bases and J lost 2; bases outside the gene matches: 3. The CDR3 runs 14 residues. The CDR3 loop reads CASRTGGAQETQYF. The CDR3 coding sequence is TGTGCCAGCAGGACAGGGGGCGCACAAGAGACCCAGTACTTC.

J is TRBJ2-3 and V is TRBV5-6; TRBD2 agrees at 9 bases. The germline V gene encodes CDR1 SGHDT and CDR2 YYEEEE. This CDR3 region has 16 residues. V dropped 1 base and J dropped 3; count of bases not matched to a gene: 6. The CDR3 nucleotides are TGTGCCAGCAGCTTGAGGGGACTAGCTGCAACAGATACGCAGTATTTT. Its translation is CASSLRGLAATDTQYF.

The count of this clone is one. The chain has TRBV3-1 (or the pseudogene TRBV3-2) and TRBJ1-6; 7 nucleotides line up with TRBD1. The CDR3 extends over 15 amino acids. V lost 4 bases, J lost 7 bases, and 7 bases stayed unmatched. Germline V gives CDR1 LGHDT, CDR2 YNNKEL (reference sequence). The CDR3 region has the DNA TGTGCCAGCAGCCCCGAACGACAGGGCAATTCACCCCTCCACTTT. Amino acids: CASSPERQGNSPLHF.

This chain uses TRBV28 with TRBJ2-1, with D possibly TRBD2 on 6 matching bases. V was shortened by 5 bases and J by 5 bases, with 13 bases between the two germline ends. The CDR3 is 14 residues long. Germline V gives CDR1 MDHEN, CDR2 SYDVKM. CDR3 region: CASSLPDYHNEQFF. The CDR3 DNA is TGTGCCAGCAGTCTGCCGGACTACCACAATGAGCAGTTCTTC.

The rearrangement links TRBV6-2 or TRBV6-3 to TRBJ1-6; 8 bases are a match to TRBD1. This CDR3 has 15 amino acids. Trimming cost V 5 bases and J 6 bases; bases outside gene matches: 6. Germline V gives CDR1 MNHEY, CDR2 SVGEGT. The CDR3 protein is CASSPYGQGNSPLHF. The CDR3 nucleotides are TGTGCCAGCAGTCCCTACGGACAGGGTAATTCACCCCTCCACTTT.

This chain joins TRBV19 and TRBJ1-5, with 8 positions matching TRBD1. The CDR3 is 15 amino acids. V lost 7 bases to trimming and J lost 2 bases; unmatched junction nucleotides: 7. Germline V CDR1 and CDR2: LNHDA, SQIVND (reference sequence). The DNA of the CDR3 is TGTGCCAGTACCCCCGGACAGGGACGCAATCAGCCCCAGCATTTT. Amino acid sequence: CASTPGQGRNQPQHF.

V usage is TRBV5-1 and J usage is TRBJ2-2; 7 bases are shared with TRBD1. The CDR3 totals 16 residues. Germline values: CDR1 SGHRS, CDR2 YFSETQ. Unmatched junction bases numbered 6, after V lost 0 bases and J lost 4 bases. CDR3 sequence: CASSLGGTDRTGELFF. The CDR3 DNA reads TGCGCCAGCAGCTTGGGAGGGACAGATCGCACCGGGGAGCTGTTTTTT.

This CDR3 is CASSPGTYGDTQYF. The CDR3 DNA reads TGTGCCAGCAGCCCCGGGACTTATGGAGATACGCAGTATTTT. The V call is TRBV5-4, the J call TRBJ2-3; D may be TRBD2 (6 bases). Deletions cut 4 bases from V and 5 bases from J, with 14 bases between. The CDR3 extends over 14 amino acids. CDR1 SGHNT and CDR2 YYREEE come from the germline V gene (reference sequence).

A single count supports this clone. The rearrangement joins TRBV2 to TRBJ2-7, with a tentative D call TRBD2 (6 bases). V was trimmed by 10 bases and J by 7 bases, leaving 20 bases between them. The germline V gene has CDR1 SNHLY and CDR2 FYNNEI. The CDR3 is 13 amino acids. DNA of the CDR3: TGTGCCACCCTGCGGCGCGGGATGGGGGAGCAGTACTTC. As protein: CATLRRGMGEQYF.

DNA of the CDR3: TGTGCCAGCAGGACTCTAGCGGGAGGGTACAATGAGCAGTTCTTC. This sequence encodes CASRTLAGGYNEQFF. The chain recombines TRBV6-5 with TRBJ2-1; the match to TRBD2 covers 12 bases. The CDR3 consists of 15 residues. Trimming cost V 6 bases and J 4 bases; bases outside gene matches: 4. Germline assignment: CDR1 MNHEY and CDR2 SVGAGI.

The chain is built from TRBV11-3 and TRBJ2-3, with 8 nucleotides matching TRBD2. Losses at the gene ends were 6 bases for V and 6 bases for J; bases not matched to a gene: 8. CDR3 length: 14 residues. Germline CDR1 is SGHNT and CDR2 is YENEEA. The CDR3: CASSLSGSGDTQYF. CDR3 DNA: TGTGCCAGCAGTTTAAGCGGGAGCGGGGATACGCAGTATTTT.

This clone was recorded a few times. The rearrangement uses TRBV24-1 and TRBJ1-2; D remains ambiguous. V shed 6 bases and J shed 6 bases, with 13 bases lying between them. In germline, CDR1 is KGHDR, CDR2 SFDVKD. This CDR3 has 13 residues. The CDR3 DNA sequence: TGTGCCACCAGTATTTGGGCTTGGAATGGCTACACCTTC. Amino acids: CATSIWAWNGYTF.

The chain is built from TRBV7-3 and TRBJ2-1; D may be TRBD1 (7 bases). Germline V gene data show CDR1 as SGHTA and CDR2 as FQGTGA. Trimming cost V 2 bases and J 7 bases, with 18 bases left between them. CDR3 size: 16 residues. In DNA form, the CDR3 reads TGTGCCAGCAGCTTAGGAGGGAAGGGGGCTATAAATGAGCAGTTCTTC. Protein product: CASSLGGKGAINEQFF.

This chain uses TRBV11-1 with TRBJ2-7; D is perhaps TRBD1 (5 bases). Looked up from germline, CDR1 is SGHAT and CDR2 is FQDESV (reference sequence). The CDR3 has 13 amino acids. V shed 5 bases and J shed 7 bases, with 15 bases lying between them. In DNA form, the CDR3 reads TGTGCCAGCAGCCCTGTGGGGCAAGCGGAGCAGTACTTC. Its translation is CASSPVGQAEQYF.

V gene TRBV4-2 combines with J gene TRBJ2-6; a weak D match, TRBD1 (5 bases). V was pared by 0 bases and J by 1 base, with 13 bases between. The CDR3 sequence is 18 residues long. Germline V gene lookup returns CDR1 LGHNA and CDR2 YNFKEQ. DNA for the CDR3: TGTGCCAGCAGCCAAGACTACGACAGCCGATCTGGGGCCAACGTCCTGACTTTC. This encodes CASSQDYDSRSGANVLTF.

The CDR3 reads CASSLTRGWTEAFF. The CDR3 coding sequence is TGTGCCAGCAGCCTTACGCGGGGATGGACTGAAGCTTTCTTT. This chain links TRBV3-1 (or the pseudogene TRBV3-2) with TRBJ1-1; D is ambiguous. V shed 4 bases and J shed 5 bases, with 14 bases lying between them. This CDR3 contains 14 residues. From germline, CDR1 is LGHDT and CDR2 YNNKEL (reference sequence).

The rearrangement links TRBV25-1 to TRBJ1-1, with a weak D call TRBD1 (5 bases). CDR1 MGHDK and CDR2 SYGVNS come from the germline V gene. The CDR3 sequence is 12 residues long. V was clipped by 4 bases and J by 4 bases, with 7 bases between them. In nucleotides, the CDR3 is TGTGCCAGCAGTGGGGGGGGCACTGAAGCTTTCTTT. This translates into CASSGGGTEAFF.

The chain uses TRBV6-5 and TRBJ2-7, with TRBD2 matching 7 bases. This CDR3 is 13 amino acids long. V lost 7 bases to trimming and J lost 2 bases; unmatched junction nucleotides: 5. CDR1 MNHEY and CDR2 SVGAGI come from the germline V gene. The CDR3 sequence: CASTQRGTYEQYF. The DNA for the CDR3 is TGTGCCAGCACCCAGCGGGGTACCTACGAGCAGTACTTC.

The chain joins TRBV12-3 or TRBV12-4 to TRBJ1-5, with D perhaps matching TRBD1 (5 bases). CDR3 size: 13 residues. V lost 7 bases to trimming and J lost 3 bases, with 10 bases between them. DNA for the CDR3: TGTGCCAGCAACCAGGGCATCAATCAGCCCCAGCATTTT. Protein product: CASNQGINQPQHF.

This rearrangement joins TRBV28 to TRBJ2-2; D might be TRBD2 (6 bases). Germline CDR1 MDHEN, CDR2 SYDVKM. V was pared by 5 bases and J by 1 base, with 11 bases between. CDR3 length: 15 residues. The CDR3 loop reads CASSPRGRNTGELFF. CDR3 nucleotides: TGTGCCAGCAGTCCACGGGGGAGGAACACCGGGGAGCTGTTTTTT.